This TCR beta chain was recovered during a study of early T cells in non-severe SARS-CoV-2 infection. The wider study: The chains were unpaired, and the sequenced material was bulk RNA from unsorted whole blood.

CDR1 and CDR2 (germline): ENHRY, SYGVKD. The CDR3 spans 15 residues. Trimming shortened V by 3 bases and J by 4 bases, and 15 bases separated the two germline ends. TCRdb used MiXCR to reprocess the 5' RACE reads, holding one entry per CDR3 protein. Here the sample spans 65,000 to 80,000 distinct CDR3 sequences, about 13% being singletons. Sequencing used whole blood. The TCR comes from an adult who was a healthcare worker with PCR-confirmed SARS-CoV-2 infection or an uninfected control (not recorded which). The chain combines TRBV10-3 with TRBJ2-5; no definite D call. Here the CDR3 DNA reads TGTGCCATCAGTGACCCCTCTGAAGCCACAGAGACCCAGTACTTC. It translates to CAISDPSEATETQYF.